Sequencing of this TCR beta chain was carried out in a study of T cell responses to AZD1222 COVID-19 vaccine. About the research overall: Samples with a second dose at about 4 or about 12 weeks were pooled together. Study-wide points: Donor demographics were predominantly white British with a female majority; clonal diversity may be underestimated.

The CDR3 consists of 14 residues. The germline gives CDR1 LGHDT, CDR2 YNNKEL (reference sequence). V dropped 4 bases and J dropped 2 bases, with 12 bases sitting between them. The repertoire was sequenced with immunoSEQ multiplex PCR; TCRdb's copy has only in-frame clones and lacks some. Counted here are approximately 190,000 clones, 90% to 95% occurring once; the ten biggest clones make up roughly 10%. This clone was seen repeatedly, ten times or more. No antigen is known for it. The chain is built from TRBV3-1 (or the pseudogene TRBV3-2) and TRBJ2-7; no clear D gene. This clonotype was obtained from an adult in good health. The input for sequencing was peripheral blood, taken on day 0 of AZD1222 vaccination. The CDR3 protein is CASSPKVPPYEQYF. In DNA, the CDR3 is TGTGCCAGCAGCCCAAAAGTCCCCCCCTACGAGCAGTACTTC.